These T cell receptor beta chains were read from a single sample in a study of sequential checkpoint blockade in melanoma. The data were produced by immunoSEQ multiplex PCR, yet TCRdb's version contains in-frame clones alone and is incomplete. The sample lists around 15,000 clones, roughly 50% occurring once. The input for sequencing was CD8+ T cells sorted from blood (inferred from file names), taken from a patient given nivolumab and ipilimumab in sequence. Every receptor here comes from a human donor with melanoma. Both conserved end residues are part of each CDR3. The D gene is left open where the match is weak. Clone size is shown for a subset of rows, as once, few, many or a class of expanded clone.

TRBJ2-5 . TRBD2 TRBV29-1 TGCAGCGTTGATAGCGGGGGGAGGAGGGAGACCCAGTACTTC CSVDSGGRRETQYF
TRBJ1-2 . . TRBV7-4 TGTGCCAGCAGCTTCACAGATAAAAGTAACTATGGCTACACCTTC CASSFTDKSNYGYTF
TRBJ1-2 . TRBD1 TRBV7-6 TGTGCCAGCAGACGGACAGGGGGCACCGACTATGGCTACACCTTC CASRRTGGTDYGYTF
TRBJ2-1 . . TRBV4-1 TGCGCCAGCAGCCAAGAGGGGGGGGGCCGTGAGCAGTTCTTC CASSQEGGGREQFF
TRBJ2-1 . TRBD2 TRBV4-2 TGTGCCAGCAGCCACCCCGAGCGGGGGGAGTTTTATTCCTACAATGAGCAGTTCTTC CASSHPERGEFYSYNEQFF
TRBJ2-7 once . TRBV5-6 TGTGCCAGCAGCTTGTCTGGGGGCGCGCACTACGAGCAGTACTTC CASSLSGGAHYEQYF
TRBJ2-2 . . TRBV7-6 TGTGCCAGCAGCTTTGGTTTAGGACAAAACACCGGGGAGCTGTTTTTT CASSFGLGQNTGELFF
TRBJ2-2 . . TRBV5-4 TGTGCCAGCAGCTTGGGATCTCAGGGCTACACCGGGGAGCTGTTTTTT CASSLGSQGYTGELFF
TRBJ1-2 . . TRBV5-4 TGTGCCAGCAGCTTGTCGGGGGGGCCTTTTAACTATGGCTACACCTTC CASSLSGGPFNYGYTF
TRBJ2-5 . TRBD2 TRBV2 TGTGCCAGCACCGACCCGGGACTAGCGGGAGGGTGGGAGACCCAGTACTTC CASTDPGLAGGWETQYF
TRBJ2-1 . TRBD2 TRBV7-9 TGTGCCAGCAGCTTTCGTGGCGGGAGGGACTCCTACAATGAGCAGTTCTTC CASSFRGGRDSYNEQFF
TRBJ2-5 . TRBD2 TRBV4-1 TGTGCCAGCAGCCAAGGGACTAGCGGAGAGACCCAGTACTTC CASSQGTSGETQYF
TRBJ1-5 . . TRBV23-1 TGCGCCAGCAGTCAGCCGTTCGAGAAATACCAGCCCCAGCATTTT CASSQPFEKYQPQHF
TRBJ1-2 few . TRBV4-1 TGCGCCAGCAGCCAGGCCCCGGGAGGGGTCTATGGCTACACCTTC CASSQAPGGVYGYTF
TRBJ2-7 . . TRBV7-9 TGTGCCAGCAGCTTAGGGGGGGGCGCCGCCTACGAGCAGTACTTC CASSLGGGAAYEQYF
TRBJ1-5 few TRBD1 TRBV13 TGTGCCAGCAGTGAAGAGGGGGCGAGCAATCAGCCCCAGCATTTT CASSEEGASNQPQHF
TRBJ1-2 few . TRBV11-2 TGTGCCAGCAGCTTAGGGGGCAGCAACTATGGCTACACCTTC CASSLGGSNYGYTF
TRBJ2-7 . TRBD1 TRBV4-1 TGCGCCAGCAGCCAAGACTCAAGACAGGGAAGCGGCGAGCAGTACTTC CASSQDSRQGSGEQYF
TRBJ1-1 few TRBD1 TRBV6-5 TGTGCCAGCAGACTGGGACAGACGAACACTGAAGCTTTCTTT CASRLGQTNTEAFF
TRBJ2-4 . TRBD1 TRBV7-9 TGTGCCAGCAGCTTAGGGGGACAGCACCTTGCCCAGTACTTC CASSLGGQHLAQYF
TRBJ2-7 . TRBD1 TRBV19 TGTGCCAGTAGCCTCGTGGAGGGGGACAGGCTGGGGGAGCAGTACTTC CASSLVEGDRLGEQYF
TRBJ2-7 . . TRBV4-1 TGCGCCAGCAGCCCCTCCGAGGGCGACTACGAGCAGTACTTC CASSPSEGDYEQYF
TRBJ2-1 . TRBD1 TRBV6-5 TGTGCCAGCGCCAGGGGGCATCTGGGGTACAATGAGCAGTTCTTC CASARGHLGYNEQFF
TRBJ1-2 . TRBD1 TRBV4-1 TGCGCCAGCAGCCAAGTAGCAGGGGGCGCGCACTATGGCTACACCTTC CASSQVAGGAHYGYTF
TRBJ1-1 few . TRBV5-4 TGTGCCAGCCTGGTTCCAGGGAACACTGAAGCTTTCTTT CASLVPGNTEAFF
TRBJ1-4 . . TRBV2 TGTGCCAGCAGTGAACTAGCGCAGGGTAATGAAAAACTGTTTTTT CASSELAQGNEKLFF
TRBJ2-1 . TRBD2 TRBV28 TGTGCCAGCAGCGGACTAGCCGGCTACAATGAGCAGTTCTTC CASSGLAGYNEQFF
TRBJ2-3 . TRBD1 TRBV5-3 TGTGCCAGCAGCTTGGCCGGGACAGGGTATGACACGCAGTATTTT CASSLAGTGYDTQYF
TRBJ1-1 . . TRBV5-1 TGCGCCAGCAGCTTAACAGGGTTGGTCGAAGCTTTCTTT CASSLTGLVEAFF
TRBJ2-1 . TRBD1 TRBV9 TGTGCCAGCAGCGGACGACAGGGGAAATACAATGAGCAGTTCTTC CASSGRQGKYNEQFF
TRBJ2-6 . . TRBV5-6 TGTGCCAGCAGCCCCGGGGTCGGGGCCAACGTCCTGACTTTC CASSPGVGANVLTF
TRBJ2-7 . . TRBV10-3 TGTGCCATCAGTGAGTCCAGTATCACCTACGAGCAGTACTTC CAISESSITYEQYF
TRBJ2-5 . TRBD2 TRBV7-9 TGTGCCAGCAGCCCCCTAGCGGGAGTCTTGGAAGAGACCCAGTACTTC CASSPLAGVLEETQYF
TRBJ2-2 . . TRBV2 TGTGCCAGCAGCACGAACACCGGGGAGCTGTTTTTT CASSTNTGELFF
TRBJ1-4 medium-sized TRBD1 TRBV4-2 TGTGCCAGCAGCCCATGGGACAGTTCTAATGAAAAACTGTTTTTT CASSPWDSSNEKLFF
TRBJ2-4 . . TRBV30 TGTGCCTGGAGTTATACAGTGGGCATTCAGTACTTC CAWSYTVGIQYF
TRBJ2-1 . . TRBV27 TGTGCCAGCACTCCACTAGCCGGGAGTTCCTACAATGAGCAGTTCTTC CASTPLAGSSYNEQFF
TRBJ2-1 . TRBD1 TRBV5-1 TGCGCCAGCAGCTTGTCGTTCGGGACAGCCTACAATGAGCAGTTCTTC CASSLSFGTAYNEQFF
TRBJ2-1 few . TRBV4-1 TGCGCCAGCAGCCAATCGGTTTTTACGGGACAAATTAACTATGAGCAGTTCTTC CASSQSVFTGQINYEQFF
TRBJ1-3 . . TRBV7-8 TGTGCCAGCAGCCCCGAGGGAGGCTCTGGAAACACCATATATTTT CASSPEGGSGNTIYF
TRBJ2-7 . TRBD2 TRBV27 TGTGCCAGCAGTTTAAGTTGGAGCGGGAGGGCGGAGCAGTACTTC CASSLSWSGRAEQYF
TRBJ2-7 . TRBD2 TRBV2 TGTGCCAGCAACGGGAGGGCCTACGAGCAGTACTTC CASNGRAYEQYF
TRBJ1-2 once . TRBV5-1 TGCGCCAGCAGCTTGGCTTCTGGAGGGGAGTACTATGGCTACACCTTC CASSLASGGEYYGYTF
TRBJ2-7 few TRBD1 TRBV6-6 TGTGCCAGCAGTCCTCGCCCGGGACAGGGCTCCTACGAGCAGTACTTC CASSPRPGQGSYEQYF
TRBJ2-1 once TRBD1 TRBV6-1 TGTGCCAGCGGAGGACAGGTGTACAATGAGCAGTTCTTC CASGGQVYNEQFF
TRBJ2-1 few TRBD1 TRBV11-2 TGTGCCAGCAGCTTATTGATGGGACAGTACTACAATGAGCAGTTCTTC CASSLLMGQYYNEQFF